The next 2 T cell receptor beta chains were all read from a single sample in a study of technical replicates of blood from several donors. Measured with immunoSEQ multiplex PCR; TCRdb has only the in-frame clones, and not every one. The sample yields 80,000 to 100,000 clones, around 96% seen once. Input material: T cells isolated from PBMCs. The origin of the receptors is a human donor in good health.

The V gene is TRBV19, the J gene TRBJ1-2, with 7 bases fitting TRBD1. Germline CDR1 reads LNHDA; CDR2 reads SQIVND (reference sequence). The CDR3 covers 14 residues. V lost 6 bases, J lost 6 bases, and 10 bases stayed unmatched. CDR3 nucleotides: TGTGCCAGTAGCACTAGGACAGGAGGGGATGGCTACACCTTC. This gives the protein CASSTRTGGDGYTF.

The chain joins TRBV7-9 to TRBJ2-5; the D gene is possibly TRBD1 (6 bases). From germline, CDR1 is SEHNR and CDR2 FQNEAQ (reference sequence). This CDR3 spans 14 amino acids. V gave up 5 bases and J gave up 3 bases, with 13 bases separating them. In nucleotides, the CDR3 is TGTGCCAGCAGCGCACTACAGGGCAAAGAGACCCAGTACTTC. Protein product: CASSALQGKETQYF.